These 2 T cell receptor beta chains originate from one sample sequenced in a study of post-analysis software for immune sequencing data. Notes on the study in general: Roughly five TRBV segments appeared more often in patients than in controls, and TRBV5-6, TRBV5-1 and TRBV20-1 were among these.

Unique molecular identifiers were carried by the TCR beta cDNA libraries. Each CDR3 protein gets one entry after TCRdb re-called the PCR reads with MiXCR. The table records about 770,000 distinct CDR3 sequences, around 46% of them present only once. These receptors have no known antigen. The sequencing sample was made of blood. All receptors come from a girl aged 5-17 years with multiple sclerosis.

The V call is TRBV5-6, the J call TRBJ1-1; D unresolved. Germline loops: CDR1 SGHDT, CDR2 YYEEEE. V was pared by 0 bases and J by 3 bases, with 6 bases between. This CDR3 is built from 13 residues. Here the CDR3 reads CASSLDGDTEAFF. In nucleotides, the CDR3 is TGTGCCAGCAGCTTGGATGGGGACACTGAAGCTTTCTTT.

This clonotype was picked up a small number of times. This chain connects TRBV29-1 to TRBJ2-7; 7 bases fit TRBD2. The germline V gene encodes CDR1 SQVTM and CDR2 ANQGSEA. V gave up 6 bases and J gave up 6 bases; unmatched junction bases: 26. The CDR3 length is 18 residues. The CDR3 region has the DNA TGCAGCGTAACGAACAGAGGACACGGGGAGGGAGCAAAAAGCGAGCAGTACTTC. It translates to CSVTNRGHGEGAKSEQYF.